The text below deals with one T cell receptor beta chain. As yet, its antigen is unknown. These data come from a study of T cell responses to AZD1222 COVID-19 vaccine. About the study: Doses given second, at about 4 or about 12 weeks, were pooled. Study conclusions and caveats: Clonal diversity was possibly underestimated; the donors were predominantly white British and more often female. Sampling that yielded the repertoires occurred only after the peak T cell response.

Sequencing was performed with immunoSEQ multiplex PCR; in TCRdb, only in-frame clones are kept and a portion is missing. The sample carries about 94,000 clones, approximately 91% recorded once. V lost 2 bases to trimming and J lost 6 bases; unmatched junction nucleotides: 9. The V gene's germline CDR1 is SGHRS and CDR2 YFSETQ. The CDR3 totals 15 residues. The chain links TRBV5-1 to TRBJ2-7; 9 bases map to TRBD1. This specimen was peripheral blood, taken on day 0 of AZD1222 vaccination. The sequence was obtained from an adult in good health. The CDR3 DNA sequence: TGCGCCAGCAGCTTCCGCCTGACAGGGGGAGGCGAGCAGTACTTC. It translates to CASSFRLTGGGEQYF.